The 5 T cell receptor beta chains in this list originate from one sample, sequenced in a study of T-cell reconstitution after alpha-beta-depleted transplantation in children. Unique molecular identifiers were incorporated during preparation of the TCRbeta library. TCRdb processed the PCR reads anew with MiXCR; each CDR3 protein has one entry. In the table there are 150,000 to 200,000 distinct CDR3 sequences, 6% to 7% of which are singletons. The source was PBMCs from the stem cell graft donor, collected from the stem cell graft. The receptors originated from a human donor who donated a stem cell graft to a child with Wiskott-Aldrich syndrome.

This clonotype was observed at least ten times. One end of the junction does not line up with germline, which may come from a read error. V and J are TRBV20-1 and TRBJ1-1; unclear D gene. The CDR3 extends over 12 amino acids. The germline V gene has CDR1 DFQATT and CDR2 SNEGSKA (reference sequence). In DNA, the CDR3 is TGCAGTGCTAGAGATCTTCTTTTGGACGGGAAGTTT. Its protein is CSARDLLLDGKF.

This clonotype was observed at least ten times. The V call is TRBV7-2, the J call TRBJ2-5; D remains unclear. The CDR3 has 14 amino acids. The V end was cut by 5 bases, the J end by 4 bases, with 14 bases between. Germline V lookup: CDR1 SGHTA, CDR2 FQGNSA. The DNA for the CDR3 is TGTGCCAGCAGCGACACAAGGTCCACAGAGACCCAGTACTTC. Protein product: CASSDTRSTETQYF. The full variable domain, its missing parts supplied by reference TRBV7-2 and TRBJ2-5, is GAGVSQSPSNKVTEKGKDVELRCDPISGHTALYWYRQSLGQGLEFLIYFQGNSAPDKSGLPSDRFSAERTGGSVSTLTIQRTQQEDSAVYLCASSDTRSTETQYFGPGTRLLVL.

Many counts were recorded for this clonotype. This sequence joins TRBV12-3 or TRBV12-4 and TRBJ2-6, with 11 bases lining up with TRBD1. V shed 4 bases and J 0 bases; nucleotides not matched to a gene: 2. The CDR3 totals 17 residues. The CDR3 loop reads CASSSDRGLSGANVLTF. CDR3 coding DNA: TGTGCCAGCAGTTCGGACAGGGGGCTCTCTGGGGCCAACGTCCTGACTTTC.

This clonotype has a count of ten or more. The CDR3 DNA follows: TGTGCCAGCAGTCAGGGTCTCGTGAGCGAGCAGTACTTC. Protein sequence: CASSQGLVSEQYF. This chain connects TRBV6-2 or TRBV6-3 to TRBJ2-7; D is possibly TRBD1 (5 bases). CDR3 length equals 13 residues. Per germline, CDR1 MNHEY and CDR2 SVGEGT. The V end lost 5 bases, the J end lost 6 bases, and 14 bases lay between the germline ends.

The chain is built from TRBV12-3 or TRBV12-4 and TRBJ1-1; no definite D call. CDR3 length: 11 amino acids. Trimming removed 2 bases from V and 5 bases from J, with 3 bases in between. The CDR3 bases are TGTGCCAGCAGTTTATTTACTGAAGCTTTCTTT. Translated, it gives CASSLFTEAFF.